These 10 T cell receptor beta chains originate from one sample sequenced in a study of technical replicates of blood from several donors. TCRdb keeps only in-frame clones here, not all; method: immunoSEQ multiplex PCR. The sample has 76,000 or so clones, roughly 91% seen once; the top ten hold 0.25%. Material: T cells isolated from PBMCs. Receptor source: a human donor in good health.

The chain recombines TRBV6-5 with TRBJ2-1, with TRBD2 identical over 9 bases. Germline V lookup: CDR1 MNHEY, CDR2 SVGAGI. The CDR3 has 15 residues. V dropped 6 bases and J dropped 1; count of bases not matched to a gene: 4. The CDR3 here is CASSLTSGSYNEQFF. The CDR3 DNA sequence: TGTGCCAGCAGCCTCACTAGCGGGTCCTACAATGAGCAGTTCTTC.

The V call is TRBV10-3, the J call TRBJ1-4; a possible D gene is TRBD1 (6 bases). The V gene's germline CDR1 is ENHRY and CDR2 SYGVKD. The CDR3 is 17 residues long. The CDR3 region is CHPGAGVDLGTNEKLFF. The CDR3 DNA reads TGTCACCCCGGGGCAGGGGTGGATCTTGGGACTAATGAAAAACTGTTTTTT.

The gene calls are TRBV7-8 and TRBJ2-7, with D perhaps matching TRBD2 (5 bases). This CDR3 contains 14 residues. Germline V gives CDR1 SGHVS, CDR2 FQNEAQ. V lost 3 bases and J lost 4, with 13 bases in between. In DNA, the CDR3 is TGTGCCAGCAGCTTTTCGGAGGATTCGTACGAGCAGTACTTC. Its translation: CASSFSEDSYEQYF.

The table lists this clone with a few counts. The V gene is TRBV18, the J gene TRBJ1-4; TRBD1 aligns across 7 bases. From germline, CDR1 is KGHSH and CDR2 LQKENI. V lost 2 bases and J lost 7; bases outside the gene matches: 13. CDR3 size: 17 residues. The CDR3 spells CASSPYRGFWGCEKLFF. The DNA of the CDR3 is TGTGCCAGCTCACCATACAGGGGTTTCTGGGGGTGTGAAAAACTGTTTTTT.

The chain is built from TRBV19 and TRBJ1-1; D is undetermined. The CDR3 loop spans 13 amino acids. The germline V and J ends were trimmed by 5 bases and 0 bases, with 7 bases remaining between them. Germline assignment: CDR1 LNHDA and CDR2 SQIVND (reference sequence). CDR3 DNA sequence: TGTGCCAGTAGTGAAGGAGTGAACACTGAAGCTTTCTTT. It encodes CASSEGVNTEAFF.

The V and J genes are TRBV12-5 and TRBJ1-1; D unresolved. This CDR3 comprises 13 residues. Germline lookup yields CDR1 LGHNT and CDR2 FRNRAP. The CDR3 nucleotides are TGTGCGCCCAGTCCAGGAGGGAACACTGAAGCTTTCTTT. It specifies CAPSPGGNTEAFF.

V is TRBV6-5 and J is TRBJ1-2, with D tentatively TRBD1 (5 bases). This CDR3 region has 15 residues. V dropped 6 bases and J dropped 5 bases, with 19 bases sitting between them. CDR1 and CDR2 from the germline V gene are MNHEY and SVGAGI. CDR3 protein: CASSRKPTDAYGYTF. CDR3 DNA: TGTGCCAGCAGCCGAAAACCGACAGATGCGTATGGCTACACCTTC.

The rearrangement links TRBV5-1 to TRBJ2-3; 9 bases align to TRBD1. The CDR3 consists of 14 residues. Per germline, CDR1 SGHRS and CDR2 YFSETQ. The V and J ends lost 5 bases and 6 bases, in that order; junction bases with no gene match: 7. The CDR3 sequence: CASSPGTGTDTQYF. Written as DNA, the CDR3 is TGCGCCAGCAGTCCCGGGACAGGGACGGATACGCAGTATTTT.

The chain is built from TRBV7-9 and TRBJ2-7; D is possibly TRBD1 (6 bases). The CDR3 extends over 16 amino acids. The V and J ends lost 5 bases and 8 bases respectively, with 25 bases between them. CDR1 and CDR2 from the germline V gene are SEHNR and FQNEAQ (reference sequence). The CDR3 loop is CASSKDSIRALYQQYF. CDR3 coding DNA: TGTGCCAGCAGCAAGGACAGCATTCGGGCTTTATACCAGCAGTACTTC.

The J gene is TRBJ1-5, the V gene TRBV19; the match to TRBD1 covers 8 bases. V shed 0 bases, J shed 0 bases, and the junction held 10 bases outside the gene matches. The CDR3 sequence is 19 residues long. The germline CDR1 and CDR2 sequences are LNHDA and SQIVND (reference sequence). The CDR3 protein is CASSIDAYRGSFSNQPQHF. Here the CDR3 DNA reads TGTGCCAGTAGTATAGACGCTTACAGGGGGAGTTTTAGCAATCAGCCCCAGCATTTT.